These T cell receptor beta chains were read from a single sample in a study of shared clonotypes between healthy human individuals. Profiling relied on immunoSEQ multiplex PCR, and the TCRdb table lists in-frame clones only, not all of them. The sample carries around 2.3 million clones, about 94% recorded once. The specimen was naive CD4+ T cells sorted from blood. All receptors come from a man between 18 and 29 years old in good health. CDR3s include the opening cysteine and the closing phenylalanine or tryptophan. A D gene is named only where the DNA matches it firmly. Only some rows state a clone size, as once, few, many or a class for expanded clones.

>NA|TRBV9|TRBJ2-5|NA
TGTGCCAGCAGCGTAGTGGCAACCAGCCTTCAAGAGACCCAGTACTTC
CASSVVATSLQETQYF
>NA|TRBV5-1|TRBJ1-2|NA
TGCGCCAGCAGCTTGGACGGCCATTCCAACTATGGCTACACCTTC
CASSLDGHSNYGYTF
>NA|TRBV9|TRBJ2-5|NA
TGTGCCAGCAGCTTCCCAGGGTCCCGGGAGACCCAGTACTTC
CASSFPGSRETQYF
>NA|TRBV7-8|TRBJ2-7|NA
TGTGCCAGCAGCTTAGCGCACAGGGCCTACGAGCAGTACTTC
CASSLAHRAYEQYF
>NA|TRBV9|TRBJ2-2|once
TGTGCCAGCAGCGTAGTCAGCGGTGGCGGGGAGCTGTTTTTT
CASSVVSGGGELFF
>NA|TRBV6-5|TRBJ2-1|NA
TGTGCCTCCCGCTCCTACAATGAGCAGTTCTTC
CASRSYNEQFF
>TRBD1|TRBV7-9|TRBJ2-2|NA
TGTGCCAGCAGCGCAACCGGGACAGGGAACACCGGGGAGCTGTTTTTT
CASSATGTGNTGELFF
>NA|TRBV6-5|TRBJ2-7|once
TGTGCCAGCAGTACCACCGGGGGCCGCGAGCAGTACTTC
CASSTTGGREQYF
>NA|TRBV5-1|TRBJ2-5|NA
TGCGCCAGCAGCTCCCCAGGGGGGGGCGCGGGTAAGACCCAGTACTTC
CASSSPGGGAGKTQYF
>NA|TRBV29-1|TRBJ2-7|NA
TGCAGCGCCCGAAAGTGGTCCTTCCCAGACGAGCAGTACTTC
CSARKWSFPDEQYF
>NA|TRBV14|TRBJ1-1|once
TGTGCCAGCAGCCAGTTTGTTGGCACTGAAGCTTTCTTT
CASSQFVGTEAFF
>NA|TRBV18|TRBJ1-2|NA
TGTGCCAGCTCCCGCCCTTTGGACTATGGCTACACCTTC
CASSRPLDYGYTF
>NA|TRBV15|TRBJ2-7|NA
TGTGCCACCAGCCCCCCTCCGTGGCGTAACTCCTACGAGCAGTACTTC
CATSPPPWRNSYEQYF
>NA|TRBV5-4|TRBJ2-3|NA
TGTGCCAGCAGCTTGCCGACTCGCACAGATACGCAGTATTTT
CASSLPTRTDTQYF
>TRBD2|TRBV5-4|TRBJ2-2|once
TGTGCCAGCAGCGCATTTAGCGGGGGGGCCCCCGGGGAGCTGTTTTTT
CASSAFSGGAPGELFF
>TRBD1|TRBV14|TRBJ1-6|NA
TGTGCCAGCAGCCGCGGGACAGGCGTTTCGTCACCCCTCCACTTT
CASSRGTGVSSPLHF
>NA|TRBV7-8|TRBJ1-6|NA
TGTGCCAGCAGCTCGAGGACGTACAACTTGAATAATTCACCCCTCCACTTT
CASSSRTYNLNNSPLHF
>TRBD1|TRBV11-2|TRBJ1-2|NA
TGTGCCAGCAGCTTCGTGACAGGGGATGGCTACACCTTC
CASSFVTGDGYTF
>NA|TRBV2|TRBJ1-3|NA
TGTGCCAGCAGCGTCGAGACTGGAAACACCATATATTTT
CASSVETGNTIYF
>NA|TRBV20-1|TRBJ2-3|NA
TGCAGTGCTCCCGACGGGGATACGCAGTATTTT
CSAPDGDTQYF
>NA|TRBV30|TRBJ1-1|NA
TGTGCCTGGAGTGTACCGGGGGAGACTGAAGCTTTCTTT
CAWSVPGETEAFF
>TRBD2|TRBV7-2|TRBJ2-5|once
TGTGCCAGCAGCCATGGGACTAGCGGGAGGGACAGAGAGACCCAGTACTTC
CASSHGTSGRDRETQYF
>NA|TRBV28|TRBJ2-5|NA
TGTGCCAGCAGCTCATCCTGGGTCCAAGAGACCCAGTACTTC
CASSSSWVQETQYF
>TRBD1|TRBV29-1|TRBJ2-3|NA
TGCAGCGTTGATCGGCAGGGGGCGACAGATACGCAGTATTTT
CSVDRQGATDTQYF
>NA|TRBV7-2|TRBJ2-7|NA
TGTGCCAGCAGCTTAGTAGATGGGGGCGGAAAGCAGTACTTC
CASSLVDGGGKQYF
>NA|TRBV4-3|TRBJ2-1|NA
TGCGCCAGCAGCCAAGAAATCACTTCCTACAATGAGCAGTTCTTC
CASSQEITSYNEQFF
>NA|TRBV19|TRBJ1-5|NA
TGTGCCAGTAGTATAGTTAGGGGGAATCAGCCCCAGCATTTT
CASSIVRGNQPQHF
>NA|TRBV10-3|TRBJ1-2|NA
TGTGCCATCAGCCCGGGGGCGGGAGGATTCTATGGCTACACCTTC
CAISPGAGGFYGYTF